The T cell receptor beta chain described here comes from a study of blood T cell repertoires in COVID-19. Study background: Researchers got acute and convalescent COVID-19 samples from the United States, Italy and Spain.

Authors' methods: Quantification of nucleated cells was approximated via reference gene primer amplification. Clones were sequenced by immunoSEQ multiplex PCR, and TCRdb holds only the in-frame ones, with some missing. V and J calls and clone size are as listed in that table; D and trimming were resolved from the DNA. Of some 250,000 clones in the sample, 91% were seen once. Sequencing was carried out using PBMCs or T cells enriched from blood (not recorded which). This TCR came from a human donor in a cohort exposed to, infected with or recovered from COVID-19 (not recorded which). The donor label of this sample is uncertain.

This chain's CDR3 is CASSETGKETQYF. DNA of the CDR3: TGTGCCAGCAGTGAGACAGGGAAGGAGACCCAGTACTTC. The V and J genes are TRBV25-1 and TRBJ2-5, with TRBD1 matching 7 bases. Germline V gene data show CDR1 as MGHDK and CDR2 as SYGVNS. The CDR3 is 13 residues long. Trimming took 3 bases from V and 5 from J; bases not matched to a gene: 3.